These 8 T cell receptor beta chains share one sample of origin, sequenced in a study of T cell repertoires in cytomegalovirus infection (dated by TCRdb to between 2017 and 2020). Sequencing was performed on an Illumina HiSeq 1500. Starting from the raw public reads, TCRdb applied fastp trimming at Q25, assembled clones with MiXCR and retained in-frame beta chains. Rows with a matching CDR3 protein are joined into one entry that keeps the most common DNA and genes. This sample is represented by approximately 600,000 distinct CDR3 sequences; 40% of them were singletons. The top ten clones comprise about 48% of the sample. Antigens for these TCRs are unknown. The treatment or condition label here, explained by the study, means: in vitro stimulation with specific CMV peptide epitopes to enrich CMV-specific T cells. The sequences come from cultured PBMCs, collected from culture after CMV antigen stimulation. These receptor sequences come from a human donor in good health (CMV status not recorded). Some clones in this sample may be carry-over from other donors' samples.

The V gene is TRBV3-1, the J gene TRBJ2-7, with 9 bases lining up with TRBD1. Germline CDR1 and CDR2: LGHDT and YNNKEL (reference sequence). V was pared by 0 bases and J by 4 bases, with 7 bases of the junction left unmatched. The CDR3 spans 16 residues. CDR3 sequence: CASSQDPGTGSYEQYF. CDR3 nucleotide sequence: TGTGCCAGCAGCCAAGACCCCGGGACAGGGAGTTACGAGCAGTACTTC.

This chain connects TRBV18 to TRBJ2-1; D remains ambiguous. Deletions cut 0 bases from V and 8 bases from J, with 17 bases between. CDR1 is KGHSH, CDR2 LQKENI, per germline. CDR3 length: 16 residues. The CDR3 is CASSPPESSSPDEQFF. As DNA, the CDR3 is TGTGCCAGCTCACCACCGGAGAGTTCAAGTCCGGATGAGCAGTTCTTC.

This rearrangement joins TRBV4-1 to TRBJ1-4; D ambiguous. Germline CDR1 MGHRA, CDR2 YSYEKL. V was shortened by 0 bases and J by 8 bases, with 13 bases between the two germline ends. The CDR3 sequence is 15 residues long. The DNA for the CDR3 is TGCGCCAGCAGCCAAGATATCCCTTTTCGGGAAAAACTGTTTTTT. As protein: CASSQDIPFREKLFF.

This chain connects TRBV4-2 to TRBJ2-5; TRBD2 is a possible D gene (6 bases). There are 14 residues in the CDR3. Deletions cut 2 bases from V and 2 bases from J, with 9 bases between. Looked up from germline, CDR1 is LGHNA and CDR2 is YNFKEQ. CDR3 in DNA: TGTGCCAGCAGCCAACGCGGGGTTCAAGAGACCCAGTACTTC. Its translation is CASSQRGVQETQYF.

The J gene is TRBJ2-3, the V gene TRBV12-3 or TRBV12-4; tentatively, D is TRBD2 (6 bases). The CDR3 contains 15 residues. The V end lost 3 bases, the J end lost 5 bases, and 15 bases lay between the germline ends. The CDR3 sequence is CASSFSSAFGDTQYF. CDR3 coding DNA: TGTGCCAGCAGTTTTTCTAGCGCATTTGGAGATACGCAGTATTTT.

The CDR3 is CASTPTGGTANQPQHF. The CDR3 DNA sequence: TGTGCCAGTACCCCAACAGGTGGGACAGCTAATCAGCCCCAGCATTTT. The chain couples TRBV19 to TRBJ1-5; 7 bases match TRBD1. The CDR3 runs 16 residues. Trimming removed 7 bases from V and 4 bases from J; junction bases left unmatched: 13. Per the germline V gene, CDR1 is LNHDA and CDR2 is SQIVND (reference sequence).

This chain links TRBV7-9 with TRBJ2-1, with D tentatively TRBD2 (5 bases). Germline CDR1 SEHNR, CDR2 FQNEAQ (reference sequence). The CDR3 extends over 12 amino acids. V gave up 7 bases and J gave up 9 bases, with 13 bases separating them. The CDR3 protein is CASTKRSGEQFF. CDR3 in DNA: TGTGCCAGCACCAAGAGGAGCGGTGAGCAGTTCTTC.

This clonotype appeared a few times. The chain links TRBV27 to TRBJ2-5; TRBD2 matches 8 bases. Germline CDR1 MNHEY, CDR2 SMNVEV (reference sequence). Trimming at V came to 4 bases and at J to 5 bases, leaving 6 bases not matched to a gene. The CDR3 totals 14 residues. Here the CDR3 DNA reads TGTGCCAGCAGTTCACCGGGACTAGGGGAGACCCAGTACTTC. This codes for CASSSPGLGETQYF.